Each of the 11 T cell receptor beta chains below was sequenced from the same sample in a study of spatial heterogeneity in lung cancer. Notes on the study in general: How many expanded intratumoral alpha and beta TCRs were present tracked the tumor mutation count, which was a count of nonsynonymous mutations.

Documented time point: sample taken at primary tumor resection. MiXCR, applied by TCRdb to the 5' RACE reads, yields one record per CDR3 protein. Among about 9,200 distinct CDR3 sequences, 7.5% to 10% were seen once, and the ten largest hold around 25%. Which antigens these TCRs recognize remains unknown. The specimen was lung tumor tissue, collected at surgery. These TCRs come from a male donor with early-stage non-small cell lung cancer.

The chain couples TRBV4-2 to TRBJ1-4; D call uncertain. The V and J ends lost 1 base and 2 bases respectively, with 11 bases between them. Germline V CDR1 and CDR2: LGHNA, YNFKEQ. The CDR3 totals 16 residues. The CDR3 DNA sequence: TGTGCCAGCAGCCAAGGCAACGGTGCGACTAATGAAAAACTGTTTTTT. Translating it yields CASSQGNGATNEKLFF.

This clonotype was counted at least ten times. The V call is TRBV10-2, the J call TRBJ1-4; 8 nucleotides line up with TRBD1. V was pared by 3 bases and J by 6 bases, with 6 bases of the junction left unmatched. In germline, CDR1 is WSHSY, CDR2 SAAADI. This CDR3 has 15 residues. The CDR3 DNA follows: TGCGCCAGCAGTGACCCGCAGGGGGCGTATGAAAAACTGTTTTTT. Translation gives CASSDPQGAYEKLFF.

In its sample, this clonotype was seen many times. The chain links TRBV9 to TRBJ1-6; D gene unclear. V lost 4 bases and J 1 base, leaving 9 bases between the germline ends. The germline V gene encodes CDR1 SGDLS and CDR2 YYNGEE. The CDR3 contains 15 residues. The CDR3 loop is CASSSRGSYNSPLHF. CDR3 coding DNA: TGTGCCAGCAGCAGCCGAGGATCCTATAATTCACCCCTCCACTTT. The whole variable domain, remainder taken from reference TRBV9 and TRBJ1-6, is DSGVTQTPKHLITATGQRVTLRCSPRSGDLSVYWYQQSLDQGLQFLIQYYNGEERAKGNILERFSAQQFPDLHSELNLSSLELGDSALYFCASSSRGSYNSPLHFGNGTRLTVT.

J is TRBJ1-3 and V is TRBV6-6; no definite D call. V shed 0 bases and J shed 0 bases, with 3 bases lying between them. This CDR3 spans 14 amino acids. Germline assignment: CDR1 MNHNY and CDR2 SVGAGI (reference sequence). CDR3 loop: CASSYSTSGNTIYF. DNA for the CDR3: TGTGCCAGCAGTTACTCGACCTCTGGAAACACCATATATTTT.

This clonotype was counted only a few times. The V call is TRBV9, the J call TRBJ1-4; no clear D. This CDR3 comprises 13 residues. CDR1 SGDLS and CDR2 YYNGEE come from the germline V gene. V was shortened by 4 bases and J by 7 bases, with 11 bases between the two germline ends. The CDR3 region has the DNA TGTGCCAGCAGCCCGACGTCATTTGAAAAACTGTTTTTT. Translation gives CASSPTSFEKLFF.

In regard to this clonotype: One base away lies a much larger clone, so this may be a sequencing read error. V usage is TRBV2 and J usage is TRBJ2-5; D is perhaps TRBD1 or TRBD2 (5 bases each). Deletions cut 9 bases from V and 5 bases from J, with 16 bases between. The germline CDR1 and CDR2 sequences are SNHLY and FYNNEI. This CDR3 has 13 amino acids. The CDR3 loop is CASSTGRGETQYF. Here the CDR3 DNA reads TGTGCCAGTAGCACGGGGCGAGGGGAGACCCAGTACTTC.

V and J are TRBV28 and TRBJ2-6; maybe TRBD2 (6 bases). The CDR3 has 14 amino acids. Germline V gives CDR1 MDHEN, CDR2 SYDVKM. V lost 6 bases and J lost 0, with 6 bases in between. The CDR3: CASRTSSGANVLTF. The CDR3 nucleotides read TGTGCCAGCAGGACTAGCTCTGGGGCCAACGTCCTGACTTTC.

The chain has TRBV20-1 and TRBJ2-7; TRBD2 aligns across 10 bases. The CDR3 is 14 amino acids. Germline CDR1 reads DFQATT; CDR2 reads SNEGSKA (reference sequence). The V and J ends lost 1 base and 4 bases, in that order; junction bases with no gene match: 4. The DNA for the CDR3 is TGCAGTGCTAGAGTGGCTAGCGGGAGTTACGAGCAGTACTTC. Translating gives CSARVASGSYEQYF.

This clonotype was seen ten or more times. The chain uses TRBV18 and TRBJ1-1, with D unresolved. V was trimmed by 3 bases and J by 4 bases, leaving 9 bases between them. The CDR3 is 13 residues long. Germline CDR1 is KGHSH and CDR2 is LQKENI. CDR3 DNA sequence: TGTGCCAGCTCACCCACGGACGGCACTGAAGCTTTCTTT. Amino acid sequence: CASSPTDGTEAFF.

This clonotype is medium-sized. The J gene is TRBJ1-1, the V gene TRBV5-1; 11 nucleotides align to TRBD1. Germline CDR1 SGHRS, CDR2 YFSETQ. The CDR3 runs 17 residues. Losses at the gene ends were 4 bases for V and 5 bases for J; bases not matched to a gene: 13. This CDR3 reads CASSRGQGATWSTEAFF. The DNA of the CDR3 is TGCGCCAGCAGCCGTGGACAGGGGGCAACTTGGAGTACTGAAGCTTTCTTT.

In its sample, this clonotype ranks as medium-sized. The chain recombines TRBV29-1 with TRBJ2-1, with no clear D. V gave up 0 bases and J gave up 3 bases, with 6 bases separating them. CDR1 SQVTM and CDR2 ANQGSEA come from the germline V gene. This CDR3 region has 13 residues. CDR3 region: CSVEEADYNEQFF. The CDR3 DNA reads TGCAGCGTTGAAGAAGCCGACTACAATGAGCAGTTCTTC.